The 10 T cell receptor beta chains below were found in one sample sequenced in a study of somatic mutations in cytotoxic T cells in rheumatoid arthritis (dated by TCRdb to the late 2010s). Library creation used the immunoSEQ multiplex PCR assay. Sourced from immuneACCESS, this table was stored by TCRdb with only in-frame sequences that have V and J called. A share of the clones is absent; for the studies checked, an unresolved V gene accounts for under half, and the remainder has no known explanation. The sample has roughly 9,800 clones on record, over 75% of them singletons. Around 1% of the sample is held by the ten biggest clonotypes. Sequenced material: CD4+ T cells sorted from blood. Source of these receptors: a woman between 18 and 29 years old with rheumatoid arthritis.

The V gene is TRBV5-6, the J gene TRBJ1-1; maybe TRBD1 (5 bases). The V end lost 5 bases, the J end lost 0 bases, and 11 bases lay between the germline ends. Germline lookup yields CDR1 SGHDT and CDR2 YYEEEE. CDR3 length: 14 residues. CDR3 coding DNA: TGTGCCAGCAGGCTCGCAGGGATGAACACTGAAGCTTTCTTT. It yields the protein CASRLAGMNTEAFF. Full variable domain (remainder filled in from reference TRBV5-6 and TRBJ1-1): DAGVTQSPTHLIKTRGQQVTLRCSPKSGHDTVSWYQQALGQGPQFIFQYYEEEERQRGNFPDRFSGHQFPNYSSELNVNALLLGDSALYLCASRLAGMNTEAFFGQGTRLTVV.

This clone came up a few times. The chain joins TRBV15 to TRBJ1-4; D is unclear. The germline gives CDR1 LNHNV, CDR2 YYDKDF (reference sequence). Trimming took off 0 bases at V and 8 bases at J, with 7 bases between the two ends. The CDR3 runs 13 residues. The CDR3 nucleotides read TGTGCCACCAGCAGAGATCCCGGGGAAAAACTGTTTTTT. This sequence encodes CATSRDPGEKLFF.

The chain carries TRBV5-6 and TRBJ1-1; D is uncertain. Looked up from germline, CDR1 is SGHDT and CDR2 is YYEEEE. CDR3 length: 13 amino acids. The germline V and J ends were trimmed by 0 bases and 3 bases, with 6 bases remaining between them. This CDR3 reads CASSLVLDTEAFF. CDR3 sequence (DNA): TGTGCCAGCAGCTTGGTACTTGACACTGAAGCTTTCTTT. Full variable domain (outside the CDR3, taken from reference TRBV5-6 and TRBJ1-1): DAGVTQSPTHLIKTRGQQVTLRCSPKSGHDTVSWYQQALGQGPQFIFQYYEEEERQRGNFPDRFSGHQFPNYSSELNVNALLLGDSALYLCASSLVLDTEAFFGQGTRLTVV.

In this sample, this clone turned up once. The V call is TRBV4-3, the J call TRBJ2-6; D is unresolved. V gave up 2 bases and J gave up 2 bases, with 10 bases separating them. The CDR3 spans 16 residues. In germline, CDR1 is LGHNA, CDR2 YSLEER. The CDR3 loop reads CASSQTYVAGANVLTF. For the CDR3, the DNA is TGCGCCAGCAGCCAAACTTACGTCGCTGGGGCCAACGTCCTGACTTTC.

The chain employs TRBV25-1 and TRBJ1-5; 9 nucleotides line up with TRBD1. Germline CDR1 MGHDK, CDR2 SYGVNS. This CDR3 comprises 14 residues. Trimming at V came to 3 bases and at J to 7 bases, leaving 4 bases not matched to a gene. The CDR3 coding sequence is TGTGCCAGCAGTGACGGACAGGGGAGACAGCCCCAGCATTTT. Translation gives CASSDGQGRQPQHF.

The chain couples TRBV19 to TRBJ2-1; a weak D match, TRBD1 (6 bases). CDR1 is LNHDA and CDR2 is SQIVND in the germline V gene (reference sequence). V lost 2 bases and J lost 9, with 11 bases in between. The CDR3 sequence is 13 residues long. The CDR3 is CASSITGLAEQFF. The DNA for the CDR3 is TGTGCCAGTAGTATAACAGGGTTGGCTGAGCAGTTCTTC.

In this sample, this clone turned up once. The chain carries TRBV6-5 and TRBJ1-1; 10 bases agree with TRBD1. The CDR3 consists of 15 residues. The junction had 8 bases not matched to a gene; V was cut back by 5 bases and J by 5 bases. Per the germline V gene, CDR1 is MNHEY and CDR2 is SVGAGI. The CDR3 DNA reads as TGTGCCAGCAGTCCCCTGGACAGGGGGACAACTGAAGCTTTCTTT. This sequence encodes CASSPLDRGTTEAFF.

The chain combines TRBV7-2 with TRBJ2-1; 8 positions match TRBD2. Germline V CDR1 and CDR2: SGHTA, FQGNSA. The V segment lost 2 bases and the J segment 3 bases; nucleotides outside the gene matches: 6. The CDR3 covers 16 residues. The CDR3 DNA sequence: TGTGCCAGCAGCTTATCGTCTAGCGGGCACTACAATGAGCAGTTCTTC. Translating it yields CASSLSSSGHYNEQFF.

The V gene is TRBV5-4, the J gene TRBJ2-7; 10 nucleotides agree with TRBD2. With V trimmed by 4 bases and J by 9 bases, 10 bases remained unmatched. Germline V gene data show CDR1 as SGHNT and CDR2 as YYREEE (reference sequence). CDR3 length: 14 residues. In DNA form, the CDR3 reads TGTGCCAGCAGCGAGGGACTAGCGCAGAGGTGGCAGTACTTC. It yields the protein CASSEGLAQRWQYF.

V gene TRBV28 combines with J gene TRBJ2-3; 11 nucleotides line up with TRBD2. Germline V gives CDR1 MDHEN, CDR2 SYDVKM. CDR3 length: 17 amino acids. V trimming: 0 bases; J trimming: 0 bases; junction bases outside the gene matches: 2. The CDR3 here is CASSLWLAGGSTDTQYF. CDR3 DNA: TGTGCCAGCAGTTTATGGCTAGCGGGGGGTAGCACAGATACGCAGTATTTT.